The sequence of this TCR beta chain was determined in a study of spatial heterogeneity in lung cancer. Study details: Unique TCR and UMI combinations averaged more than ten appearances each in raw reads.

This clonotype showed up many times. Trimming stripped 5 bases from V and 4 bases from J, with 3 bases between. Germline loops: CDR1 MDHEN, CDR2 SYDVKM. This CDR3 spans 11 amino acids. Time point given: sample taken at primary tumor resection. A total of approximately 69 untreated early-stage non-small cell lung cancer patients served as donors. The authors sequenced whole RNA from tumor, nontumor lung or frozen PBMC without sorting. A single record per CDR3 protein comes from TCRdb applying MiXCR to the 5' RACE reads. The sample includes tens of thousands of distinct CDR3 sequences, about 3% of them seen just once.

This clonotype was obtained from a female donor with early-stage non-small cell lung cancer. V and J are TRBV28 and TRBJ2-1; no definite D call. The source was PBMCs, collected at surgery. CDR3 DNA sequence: TGTGCCAGCAGTCTATACAATGAGCAGTTCTTC. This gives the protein CASSLYNEQFF.